Listed below are T cell receptor beta chains from one sample, sequenced in a study of CD8+ T cells in alopecia areata. Profiling relied on immunoSEQ multiplex PCR, and the TCRdb table lists in-frame clones only, not all of them. The data show 100,000 to 150,000 clones, more than 40% seen once. The sequenced sample was CD8+ T cells sorted from blood, obtained at week 0. The receptors were sampled from a human donor with alopecia areata. The CDR3 runs from the conserved cysteine through the conserved F or W. Fields, in order: V gene, J gene, clone size, D gene, CDR3 DNA, CDR3 protein. D genes are given only for firm matches. For some rows the clone size is stated as once, few or many, or as a class when expanded; others skip it.

v_gene: TRBV13; j_gene: TRBJ2-3; abundance: .; d_gene: .; CDR3nt: TGTGCCAGCAGCTTAGCAGAGGGAGGGGGCGTAGCAGATACGCAGTATTTT; CDR3aa: CASSLAEGGGVADTQYF
v_gene: TRBV23-1; j_gene: TRBJ1-1; abundance: .; d_gene: .; CDR3nt: TGCGCCAGCCTCAGTGACTCGTTTGGACCCCAGGGCACTGAAGCTTTCTTT; CDR3aa: CASLSDSFGPQGTEAFF
v_gene: TRBV7-9; j_gene: TRBJ1-5; abundance: .; d_gene: TRBD1; CDR3nt: TGTGCCAGCAGCCCAGGGACAGGGGGCAATCAGCCCCAGCATTTT; CDR3aa: CASSPGTGGNQPQHF
v_gene: TRBV2; j_gene: TRBJ2-3; abundance: once; d_gene: .; CDR3nt: TGTGCCAGCAGTGAAGGGCCAGGGCGCACAGATACGCAGTATTTT; CDR3aa: CASSEGPGRTDTQYF
v_gene: TRBV29-1; j_gene: TRBJ1-2; abundance: once; d_gene: TRBD1; CDR3nt: TGCAGCGCTGACCCGGGACAGGGACTATATGGCTACACCTTC; CDR3aa: CSADPGQGLYGYTF
v_gene: TRBV6-9; j_gene: TRBJ2-2; abundance: .; d_gene: .; CDR3nt: TGTGCCAGCAGCGGGACAACGAACACCGGGGAGCTGTTTTTT; CDR3aa: CASSGTTNTGELFF
v_gene: TRBV29-1; j_gene: TRBJ1-1; abundance: .; d_gene: .; CDR3nt: TGCAGCGTTGAAGAACAGCAGAACACTGAAGCTTTCTTT; CDR3aa: CSVEEQQNTEAFF
v_gene: TRBV4-3; j_gene: TRBJ2-1; abundance: .; d_gene: TRBD2; CDR3nt: TGCGCCAGCAGCCAAGTACTAGCGGCCTACAATGAGCAGTTCTTC; CDR3aa: CASSQVLAAYNEQFF
v_gene: TRBV4-1; j_gene: TRBJ2-1; abundance: .; d_gene: TRBD2; CDR3nt: TGCGCCAGCAGCCAAGAATTTGAGCGGGGGGCATACAATGAGCAGTTCTTC; CDR3aa: CASSQEFERGAYNEQFF
v_gene: TRBV9; j_gene: TRBJ1-1; abundance: .; d_gene: .; CDR3nt: TGTGCCAGCAGCGCCGTAGGGCCGGGAACTGAAGCTTTCTTT; CDR3aa: CASSAVGPGTEAFF
v_gene: TRBV10-3; j_gene: TRBJ2-6; abundance: few; d_gene: .; CDR3nt: TGTGCCTCGACCACATACCAGGTTATTGGGGCCAACGTCCTGACTTTC; CDR3aa: CASTTYQVIGANVLTF
v_gene: TRBV7-8; j_gene: TRBJ2-3; abundance: .; d_gene: TRBD2; CDR3nt: TGTGCCAGCACCGCTGGACTAGCTCCGCAGTATTTT; CDR3aa: CASTAGLAPQYF
v_gene: TRBV12-5; j_gene: TRBJ2-6; abundance: .; d_gene: TRBD2; CDR3nt: TGTGCTAGTGCCCTCCTGGGGGGGATCTCTGGGGCCAACGTCCTGACTTTC; CDR3aa: CASALLGGISGANVLTF
v_gene: TRBV6-5; j_gene: TRBJ2-1; abundance: .; d_gene: .; CDR3nt: TGTGCCAGCAGTTACTCTTTCGGACCTCTCAATGAGCAGTTCTTC; CDR3aa: CASSYSFGPLNEQFF
v_gene: TRBV27; j_gene: TRBJ2-7; abundance: .; d_gene: TRBD1; CDR3nt: TGTGCCAGCAGTTTACTAGGACAGGGGGCCCGCGAGCAGTACTTC; CDR3aa: CASSLLGQGAREQYF
v_gene: TRBV30; j_gene: TRBJ1-1; abundance: .; d_gene: .; CDR3nt: TGTGCCTGGACCTGGGGGATGAACACTGAAGCTTTCTTT; CDR3aa: CAWTWGMNTEAFF
v_gene: TRBV9; j_gene: TRBJ2-5; abundance: .; d_gene: .; CDR3nt: TGTGCCAGCAGCGTAGGGGGGTCGGATTTAGAGACCCAGTACTTC; CDR3aa: CASSVGGSDLETQYF
v_gene: TRBV9; j_gene: TRBJ1-5; abundance: many; d_gene: .; CDR3nt: TGTGCCAGCAGCGTAGAATGGGGAGGAGCTCAGCCCCAGCATTTT; CDR3aa: CASSVEWGGAQPQHF
v_gene: TRBV29-1; j_gene: TRBJ2-1; abundance: .; d_gene: .; CDR3nt: TGCAGCGCCGTTCACAATGAGCAGTTCTTC; CDR3aa: CSAVHNEQFF
v_gene: TRBV7-9; j_gene: TRBJ2-7; abundance: .; d_gene: TRBD1; CDR3nt: TGTGCCAGCAGCTTAGAGGGCCAGGGGGCGTGGGAGCAGTACTTC; CDR3aa: CASSLEGQGAWEQYF
v_gene: TRBV7-6; j_gene: TRBJ2-7; abundance: .; d_gene: TRBD1; CDR3nt: TGTGCCAGCAGCTCGACAGGGTACGAGCAGTACTTC; CDR3aa: CASSSTGYEQYF
v_gene: TRBV4-1; j_gene: TRBJ1-1; abundance: .; d_gene: TRBD1; CDR3nt: TGCGCCAGCAGCCGGGACAGGGGGCTTACTGAAGCTTTCTTT; CDR3aa: CASSRDRGLTEAFF
v_gene: TRBV9; j_gene: TRBJ2-6; abundance: .; d_gene: .; CDR3nt: TGTGCCAGCAGTGAATACTCTGGGGCCAACGTCCTGACTTTC; CDR3aa: CASSEYSGANVLTF
v_gene: TRBV5-1; j_gene: TRBJ2-7; abundance: once; d_gene: .; CDR3nt: TGCGCCAGCAGAAAGGACACCACCTACGAGCAGTACTTC; CDR3aa: CASRKDTTYEQYF
v_gene: TRBV19; j_gene: TRBJ2-2; abundance: few; d_gene: .; CDR3nt: TGTGCCAGTAGGATCACCTCTCTTACGAACACCGGGGAGCTGTTTTTT; CDR3aa: CASRITSLTNTGELFF
v_gene: TRBV15; j_gene: TRBJ2-5; abundance: .; d_gene: TRBD2; CDR3nt: TGTGCCACCAGCCGGCTAGCGGGGGAGGAGACCCAGTACTTC; CDR3aa: CATSRLAGEETQYF
v_gene: TRBV29-1; j_gene: TRBJ2-7; abundance: .; d_gene: .; CDR3nt: TGCAGCGTGGAATCCGGGAGTCCCTACGAGCAGTACTTC; CDR3aa: CSVESGSPYEQYF
v_gene: TRBV9; j_gene: TRBJ2-3; abundance: .; d_gene: .; CDR3nt: TGTGCCAGCAGAGCCCTGAGCACAGATACGCAGTATTTT; CDR3aa: CASRALSTDTQYF
v_gene: TRBV7-9; j_gene: TRBJ1-1; abundance: few; d_gene: .; CDR3nt: TGTGCCAGCAGCCCCGGGGGCACTGAAGCTTTCTTT; CDR3aa: CASSPGGTEAFF
v_gene: TRBV2; j_gene: TRBJ2-4; abundance: few; d_gene: TRBD2; CDR3nt: TGTGCCAGCAGTGACTCCCTAGCGGGGGGGCAAAACATTCAGTACTTC; CDR3aa: CASSDSLAGGQNIQYF
v_gene: TRBV29-1; j_gene: TRBJ2-1; abundance: .; d_gene: .; CDR3nt: TGCAGCGTTGGCCCGGCCGACGTAGCGGCCTCCTACAATGAGCAGTTCTTC; CDR3aa: CSVGPADVAASYNEQFF
v_gene: TRBV7-9; j_gene: TRBJ1-2; abundance: few; d_gene: .; CDR3nt: TGTGCCAGCAGCTTAGCGGTGGGGCTGAACTATGGCTACACCTTC; CDR3aa: CASSLAVGLNYGYTF
v_gene: TRBV4-2; j_gene: TRBJ2-1; abundance: .; d_gene: TRBD2; CDR3nt: TGTGCCAGCAGCCAAGAAGTGGGACTAGTACACAATGAGCAGTTCTTC; CDR3aa: CASSQEVGLVHNEQFF
v_gene: TRBV27; j_gene: TRBJ2-5; abundance: .; d_gene: TRBD2; CDR3nt: TGTGCCAGCAGTTCGGTGACTAGCGGGGGGCAGGACCAGTACTTC; CDR3aa: CASSSVTSGGQDQYF
v_gene: TRBV2; j_gene: TRBJ1-5; abundance: .; d_gene: .; CDR3nt: TGTGCCAGCACAGGGTCCAATCAGCCCCAGCATTTT; CDR3aa: CASTGSNQPQHF
v_gene: TRBV5-1; j_gene: TRBJ2-7; abundance: .; d_gene: TRBD1; CDR3nt: TGCGCCAGCAGCTCCGGGACAGGGGGTGAGCAGTACTTC; CDR3aa: CASSSGTGGEQYF
v_gene: TRBV4-1; j_gene: TRBJ1-1; abundance: .; d_gene: .; CDR3nt: TGCGCCAGCAGCCAAGAAGCAGGGGTGAACACTGAAGCTTTCTTT; CDR3aa: CASSQEAGVNTEAFF
v_gene: TRBV29-1; j_gene: TRBJ2-3; abundance: .; d_gene: .; CDR3nt: TGCAGCGTTGTTGGCCCGGGGGGCTCGTCACCAGATACGCAGTATTTT; CDR3aa: CSVVGPGGSSPDTQYF